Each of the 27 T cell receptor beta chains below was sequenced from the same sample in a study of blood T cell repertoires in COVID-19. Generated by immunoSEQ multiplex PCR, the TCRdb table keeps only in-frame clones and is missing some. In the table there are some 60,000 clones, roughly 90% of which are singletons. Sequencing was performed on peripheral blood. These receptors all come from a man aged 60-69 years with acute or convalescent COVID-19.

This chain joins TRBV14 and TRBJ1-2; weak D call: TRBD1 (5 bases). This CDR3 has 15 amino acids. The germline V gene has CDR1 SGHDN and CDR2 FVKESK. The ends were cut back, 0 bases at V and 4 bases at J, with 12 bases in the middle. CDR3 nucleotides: TGTGCCAGCAGCCAAGATAGGGGAGGTAGCTATGGCTACACCTTC. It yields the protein CASSQDRGGSYGYTF. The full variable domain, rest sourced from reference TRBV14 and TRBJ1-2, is EAGVTQFPSHSVIEKGQTVTLRCDPISGHDNLYWYRRVMGKEIKFLLHFVKESKQDESGMPNNRFLAERTGGTYSTLKVQPAELEDSGVYFCASSQDRGGSYGYTFGSGTRLTVV.

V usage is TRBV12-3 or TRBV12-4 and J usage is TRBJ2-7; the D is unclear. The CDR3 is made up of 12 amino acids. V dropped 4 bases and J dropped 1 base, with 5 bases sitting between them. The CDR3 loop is CASSSVSYEQYF. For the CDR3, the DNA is TGTGCCAGCAGTTCGGTATCCTACGAGCAGTACTTC.

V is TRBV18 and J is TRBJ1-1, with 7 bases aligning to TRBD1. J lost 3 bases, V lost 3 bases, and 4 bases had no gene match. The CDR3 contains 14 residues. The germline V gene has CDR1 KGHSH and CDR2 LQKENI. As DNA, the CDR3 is TGTGCCAGCTCACCGAGACAGGGTGACACTGAAGCTTTCTTT. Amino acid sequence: CASSPRQGDTEAFF. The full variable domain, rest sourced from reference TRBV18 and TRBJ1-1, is NAGVMQNPRHLVRRRGQEARLRCSPMKGHSHVYWYRQLPEEGLKFMVYLQKENIIDESGMPKERFSAEFPKEGPSILRIQQVVRGDSAAYFCASSPRQGDTEAFFGQGTRLTVV.

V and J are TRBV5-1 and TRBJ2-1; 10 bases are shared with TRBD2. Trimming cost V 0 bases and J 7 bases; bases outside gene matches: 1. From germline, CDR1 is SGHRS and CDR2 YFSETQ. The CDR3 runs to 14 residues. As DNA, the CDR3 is TGCGCCAGCAGCTTGGCAGCGGGGGGGAATGAGCAGTTCTTC. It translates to CASSLAAGGNEQFF.

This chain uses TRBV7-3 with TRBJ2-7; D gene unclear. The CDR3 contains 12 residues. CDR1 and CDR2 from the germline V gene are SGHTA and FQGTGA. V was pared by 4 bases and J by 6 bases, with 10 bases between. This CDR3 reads CASSSSSAEQYF. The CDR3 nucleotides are TGTGCCAGCAGCTCGTCTAGTGCCGAGCAGTACTTC.

The CDR3, as DNA: TGCGCCAGCAGCCCCTCGGACAGGTCGAACACTGAAGCTTTCTTT. Translated: CASSPSDRSNTEAFF. The J gene is TRBJ1-1, the V gene TRBV5-1, with 7 nucleotides matching TRBD1. V was clipped by 4 bases and J by 1 base; unmatched bases: 7. Germline V CDR1 and CDR2: SGHRS, YFSETQ. The CDR3 loop spans 15 amino acids.

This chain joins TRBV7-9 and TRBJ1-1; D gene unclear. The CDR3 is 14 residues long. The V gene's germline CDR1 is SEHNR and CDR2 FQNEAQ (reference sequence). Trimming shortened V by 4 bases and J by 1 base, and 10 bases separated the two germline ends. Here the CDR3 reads CASSYGLANTEAFF. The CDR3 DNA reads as TGTGCCAGCAGCTATGGACTGGCGAACACTGAAGCTTTCTTT.

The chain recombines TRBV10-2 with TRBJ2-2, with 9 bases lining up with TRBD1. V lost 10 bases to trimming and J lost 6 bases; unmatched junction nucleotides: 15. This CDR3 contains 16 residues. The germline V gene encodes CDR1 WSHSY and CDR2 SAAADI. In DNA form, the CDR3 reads TGCGCCACACGTAAGGACAGGGGAATAGGTGCCGGGGAGCTGTTTTTT. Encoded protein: CATRKDRGIGAGELFF.

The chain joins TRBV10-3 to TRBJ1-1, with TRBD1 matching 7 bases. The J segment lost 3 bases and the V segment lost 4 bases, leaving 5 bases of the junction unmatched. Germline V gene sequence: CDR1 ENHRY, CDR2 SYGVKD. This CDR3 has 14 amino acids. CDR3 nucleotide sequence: TGTGCCATCAGTGGGACAGGCGGGGACACTGAAGCTTTCTTT. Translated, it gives CAISGTGGDTEAFF.

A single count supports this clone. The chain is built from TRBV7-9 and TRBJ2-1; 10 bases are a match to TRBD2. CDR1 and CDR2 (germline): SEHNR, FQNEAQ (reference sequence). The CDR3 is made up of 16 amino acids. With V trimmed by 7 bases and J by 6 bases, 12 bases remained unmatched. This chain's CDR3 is CASNRFLSGGANEQFF. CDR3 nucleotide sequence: TGTGCCAGCAATCGATTTCTCAGCGGGGGGGCCAATGAGCAGTTCTTC.

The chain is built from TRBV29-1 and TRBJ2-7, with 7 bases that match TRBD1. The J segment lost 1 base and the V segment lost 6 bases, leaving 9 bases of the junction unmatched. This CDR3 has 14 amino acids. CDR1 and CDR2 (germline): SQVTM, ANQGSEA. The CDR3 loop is CSVRVQGTSYEQYF. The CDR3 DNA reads TGCAGCGTCCGGGTACAGGGGACATCCTACGAGCAGTACTTC.

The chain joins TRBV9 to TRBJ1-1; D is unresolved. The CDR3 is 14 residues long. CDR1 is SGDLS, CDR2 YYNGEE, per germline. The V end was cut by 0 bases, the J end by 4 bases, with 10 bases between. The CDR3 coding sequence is TGTGCCAGCAGCGTAGCCAGTAAATCCACTGAAGCTTTCTTT. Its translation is CASSVASKSTEAFF.

The CDR3 DNA reads as TGTGCCAGCAGCTTGGCGGCAGGGTATTGGGATGAGCAGTTCTTC. Its translation is CASSLAAGYWDEQFF. The rearrangement links TRBV5-6 to TRBJ2-1, with D possibly matching TRBD1 (5 bases). V was cut by 0 bases and J by 8 bases, with 15 bases left in between. The CDR3 contains 15 residues. CDR1 is SGHDT and CDR2 is YYEEEE in the germline V gene.

CDR3 DNA: TGTGCCAGCTCACCGGATACAGCAGGGACTGAAGCTTTCTTT. Translated: CASSPDTAGTEAFF. The rearrangement links TRBV18 to TRBJ1-1; the D gene is possibly TRBD1 (5 bases). Germline lookup yields CDR1 KGHSH and CDR2 LQKENI. V was cut by 3 bases and J by 5 bases, with 13 bases left in between. This CDR3 has 14 amino acids.

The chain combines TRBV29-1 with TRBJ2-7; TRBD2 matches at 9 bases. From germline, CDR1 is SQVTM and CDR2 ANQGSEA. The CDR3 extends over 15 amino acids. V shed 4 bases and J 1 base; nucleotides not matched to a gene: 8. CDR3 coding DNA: TGCAGCGTTGGCTTCCGCGGGGGGGGTTCCTACGAGCAGTACTTC. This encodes CSVGFRGGGSYEQYF.

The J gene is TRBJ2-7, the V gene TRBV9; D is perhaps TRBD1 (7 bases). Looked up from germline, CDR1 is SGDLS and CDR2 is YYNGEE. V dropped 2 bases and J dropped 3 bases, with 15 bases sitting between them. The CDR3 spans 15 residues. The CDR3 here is CASSVRDSPIYEQYF. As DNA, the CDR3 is TGTGCCAGCAGCGTGCGGGACAGCCCCATCTACGAGCAGTACTTC. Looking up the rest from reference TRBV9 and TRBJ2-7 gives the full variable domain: DSGVTQTPKHLITATGQRVTLRCSPRSGDLSVYWYQQSLDQGLQFLIQYYNGEERAKGNILERFSAQQFPDLHSELNLSSLELGDSALYFCASSVRDSPIYEQYFGPGTRLTVT.

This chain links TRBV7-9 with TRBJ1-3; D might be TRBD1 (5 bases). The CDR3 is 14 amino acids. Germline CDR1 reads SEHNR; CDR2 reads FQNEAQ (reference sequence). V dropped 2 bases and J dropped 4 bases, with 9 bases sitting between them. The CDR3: CASSLPGNGNTIYF. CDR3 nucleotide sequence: TGTGCCAGCAGCTTACCAGGGAACGGAAACACCATATATTTT. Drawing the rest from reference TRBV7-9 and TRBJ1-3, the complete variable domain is DTGVSQNPRHKITKRGQNVTFRCDPISEHNRLYWYRQTLGQGPEFLTYFQNEAQLEKSRLLSDRFSAERPKGSFSTLEIQRTEQGDSAMYLCASSLPGNGNTIYFGEGSWLTVV.

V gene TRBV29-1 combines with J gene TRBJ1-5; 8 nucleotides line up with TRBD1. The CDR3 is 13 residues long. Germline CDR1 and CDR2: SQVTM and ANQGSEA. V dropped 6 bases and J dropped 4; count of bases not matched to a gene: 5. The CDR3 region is CSVRTGLNQPQHF. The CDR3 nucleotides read TGCAGCGTCCGGACAGGGTTAAATCAGCCCCAGCATTTT.

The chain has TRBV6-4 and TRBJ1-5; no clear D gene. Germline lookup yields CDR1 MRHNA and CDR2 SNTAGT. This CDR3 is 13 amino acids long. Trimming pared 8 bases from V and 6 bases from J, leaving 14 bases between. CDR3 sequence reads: CASSREGGQPQHF. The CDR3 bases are TGTGCCAGCTCCCGGGAGGGCGGTCAGCCCCAGCATTTT.

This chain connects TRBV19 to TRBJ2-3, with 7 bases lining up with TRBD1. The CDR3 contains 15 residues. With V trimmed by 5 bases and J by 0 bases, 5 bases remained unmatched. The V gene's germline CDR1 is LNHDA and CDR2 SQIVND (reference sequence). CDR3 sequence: CASSLDRSSTDTQYF. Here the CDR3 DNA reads TGTGCCAGTAGTCTGGACAGGTCTAGCACAGATACGCAGTATTTT.

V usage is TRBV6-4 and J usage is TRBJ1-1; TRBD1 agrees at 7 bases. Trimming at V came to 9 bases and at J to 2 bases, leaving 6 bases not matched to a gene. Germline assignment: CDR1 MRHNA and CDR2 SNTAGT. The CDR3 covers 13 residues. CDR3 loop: CARRQGSNTEAFF. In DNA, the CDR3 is TGTGCCAGAAGACAGGGCTCTAACACTGAAGCTTTCTTT.

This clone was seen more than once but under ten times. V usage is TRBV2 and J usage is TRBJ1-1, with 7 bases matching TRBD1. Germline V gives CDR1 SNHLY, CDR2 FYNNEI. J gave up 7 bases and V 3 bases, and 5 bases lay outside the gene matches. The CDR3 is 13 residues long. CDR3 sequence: CASSEVRGFEAFF. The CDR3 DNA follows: TGTGCCAGCAGTGAGGTCAGGGGGTTTGAAGCTTTCTTT.

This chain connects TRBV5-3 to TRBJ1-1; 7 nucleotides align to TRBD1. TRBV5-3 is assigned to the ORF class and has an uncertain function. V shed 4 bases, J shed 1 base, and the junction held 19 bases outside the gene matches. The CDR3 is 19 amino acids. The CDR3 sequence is CARSPPSGRGVVRNTEAFF. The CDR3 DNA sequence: TGTGCCAGAAGCCCCCCTTCTGGCAGGGGGGTGGTGAGGAACACTGAAGCTTTCTTT.

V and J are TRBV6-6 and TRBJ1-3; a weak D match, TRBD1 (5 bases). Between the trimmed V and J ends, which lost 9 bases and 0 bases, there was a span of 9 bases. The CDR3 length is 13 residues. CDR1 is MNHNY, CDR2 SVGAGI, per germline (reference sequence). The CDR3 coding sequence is TGTGCCAGTGGGGCGTTCTCTGGAAACACCATATATTTT. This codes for CASGAFSGNTIYF.

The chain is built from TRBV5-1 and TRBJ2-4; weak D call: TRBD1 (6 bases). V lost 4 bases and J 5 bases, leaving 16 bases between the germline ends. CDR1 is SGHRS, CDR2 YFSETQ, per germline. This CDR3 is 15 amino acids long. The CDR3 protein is CASSTWGQAENIQYF. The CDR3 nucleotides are TGCGCCAGCAGCACCTGGGGGCAGGCCGAAAACATTCAGTACTTC.

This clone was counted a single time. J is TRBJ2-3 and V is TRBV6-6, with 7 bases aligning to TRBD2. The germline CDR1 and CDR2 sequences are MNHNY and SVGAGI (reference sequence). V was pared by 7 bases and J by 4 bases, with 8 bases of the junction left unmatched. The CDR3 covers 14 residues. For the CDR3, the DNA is TGTGCCAGCATAAGTAGCGGGTCTTCAGATACGCAGTATTTT. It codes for CASISSGSSDTQYF.

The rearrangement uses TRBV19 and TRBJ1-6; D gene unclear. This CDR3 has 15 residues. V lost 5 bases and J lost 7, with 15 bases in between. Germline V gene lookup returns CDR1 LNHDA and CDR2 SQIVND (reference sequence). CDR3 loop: CASSAGVFTNSPLHF. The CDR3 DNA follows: TGTGCCAGTAGTGCAGGTGTTTTTACGAATTCACCCCTCCACTTT.